The clone carrying this T cell receptor beta chain was recorded a few times. Germline lookup yields CDR1 MDHEN and CDR2 SYDVKM. The CDR3 length is 15 residues. V lost 5 bases, J lost 4 bases, and 8 bases stayed unmatched. One Seattle source followed patients from active infection through their disease course. The data belong to a study of blood T cell repertoires in COVID-19. Study-wide background: T cells, B-cell-depleted T cells, or PBMCs supplied cDNA or gDNA.

Authors' analysis steps: How many nucleated cells were present was estimated from reference gene primer amplification. TCRdb's table, derived via immunoSEQ multiplex PCR, lists solely in-frame clones and lacks some. V, J and clone size were drawn from that table, and D and trimming were deduced from the DNA. Of tens of thousands of clones listed, roughly 76% are singletons. The receptor was derived from a man older than 75 with COVID-19, enrolled during active disease. This chain uses TRBV28 with TRBJ2-1; 7 bases line up with TRBD1. The sequenced sample consisted of peripheral blood. The CDR3 reads CASSPSTGWYNEQFF. CDR3 nucleotide sequence: TGTGCCAGCAGTCCCTCGACAGGGTGGTACAATGAGCAGTTCTTC.